This T cell receptor beta chain is from a study of OX40 agonist ivuxolimab in advanced cancers. For the study at large: Patients received ivuxolimab, an agonistic anti-OX40 (CD134) antibody. Cohort: around 86% men, mean age about 60, aged about 23 to 80.

Sequencing used immunoSEQ multiplex PCR; TCRdb keeps in-frame clones, though not all of them. The sample consists of about 98,000 clones, 70% to 90% of them appearing once. Germline trimming cut 4 bases from V and 3 bases from J; bases unmatched to any gene: 1. The CDR3 sequence is 14 residues long. Germline V gene sequence: CDR1 LGHNA, CDR2 YSLEER. Notes on this clone: Its antigen remains unidentified.

General study findings and limits: Among T cells, CD8+ cells averaged more expanded clones than CD4+ cells. Low normalized T-cell clonal expansion also characterized some of the nonresponders.

The source of this sequence is an adult with an advanced solid tumor such as melanoma, head and neck, liver or kidney cancer. The sequences come from CD4+ or CD8+ T cells sorted from blood, collected in a trial of the OX40 agonist ivuxolimab. This chain joins TRBV4-3 and TRBJ2-1; 9 bases are a match to TRBD1. The CDR3 DNA reads TGCGCCAGCAGCCCGACAGGGGGCTACAATGAGCAGTTCTTC. Translation gives CASSPTGGYNEQFF.